These 14 T cell receptor beta chains originate from one sample sequenced in a study of OX40 agonist ivuxolimab in advanced cancers. The repertoire was sequenced with immunoSEQ multiplex PCR; TCRdb's copy has only in-frame clones and lacks some. The sample lists roughly 7,000 clones, more than 80% occurring once. The sample consisted of CD4+ or CD8+ T cells sorted from blood, taken in a trial of the OX40 agonist ivuxolimab. The receptor source for this set is an adult with an advanced solid tumor such as melanoma, head and neck, liver or kidney cancer.

The genes are TRBV5-6 and TRBJ1-3; 7 nucleotides align to TRBD1. Germline V gene sequence: CDR1 SGHDT, CDR2 YYEEEE. This CDR3 has 14 residues. V shed 3 bases, J shed 4 bases, and the junction held 4 bases outside the gene matches. The CDR3 spells CASSSTGLGNTIYF. CDR3 bases: TGTGCCAGCAGCTCGACAGGGCTGGGAAACACCATATATTTT. Using reference TRBV5-6 and TRBJ1-3 for the parts outside the CDR3, the full variable domain is DAGVTQSPTHLIKTRGQQVTLRCSPKSGHDTVSWYQQALGQGPQFIFQYYEEEERQRGNFPDRFSGHQFPNYSSELNVNALLLGDSALYLCASSSTGLGNTIYFGEGSWLTVV.

The chain uses TRBV28 and TRBJ1-1; TRBD1 might be the D (5 bases). Looked up from germline, CDR1 is MDHEN and CDR2 is SYDVKM. CDR3 length: 14 amino acids. Trimming stripped 6 bases from V and 5 bases from J, with 16 bases between. The CDR3 loop is CASSSPGGGTEAFF. CDR3 in DNA: TGTGCCAGCAGCTCTCCGGGCGGGGGGACTGAAGCTTTCTTT.

V and J are TRBV5-6 and TRBJ1-4; D ambiguous. Trimming took off 4 bases at V and 0 bases at J, with 7 bases between the two ends. The CDR3 consists of 14 residues. Germline CDR1 and CDR2: SGHDT and YYEEEE. The CDR3 DNA reads as TGTGCCAGCAGCCTCCGGTCAACTAATGAAAAACTGTTTTTT. It translates to CASSLRSTNEKLFF.

This clone was found once. The chain joins TRBV19 to TRBJ2-7, with a weak D call TRBD1 (6 bases). Germline CDR1 is LNHDA and CDR2 is SQIVND (reference sequence). The CDR3 runs 14 residues. V lost 5 bases to trimming and J lost 5 bases, with 16 bases between them. The chain's CDR3 is CASSPYWTDDEQYF. The CDR3 coding sequence is TGTGCCAGTAGTCCTTATTGGACAGACGACGAGCAGTACTTC.

V is TRBV5-1 and J is TRBJ2-7, with TRBD2 matching 7 bases. Germline V gene data show CDR1 as SGHRS and CDR2 as YFSETQ. Trimming removed 4 bases from V and 2 bases from J; junction bases left unmatched: 12. The CDR3 contains 16 residues. Here the CDR3 reads CASSPGAGVFTYEQYF. The CDR3 DNA reads TGCGCCAGCAGCCCGGGCGCGGGGGTCTTCACCTACGAGCAGTACTTC.

This sequence joins TRBV7-8 and TRBJ2-3, with D perhaps assigned TRBD1 or TRBD2 (5 bases each). The CDR3 extends over 13 amino acids. Germline loops: CDR1 SGHVS, CDR2 FQNEAQ. Trimming took 4 bases from V and 4 from J, leaving 9 bases between them. The CDR3 nucleotides read TGTGCCAGCAGCTCCCGGGGCCCAGATACGCAGTATTTT. Its protein product is CASSSRGPDTQYF. The full variable domain, rest sourced from reference TRBV7-8 and TRBJ2-3, is GAGVSQSPRYKVAKRGQDVALRCDPISGHVSLFWYQQALGQGPEFLTYFQNEAQLDKSGLPSDRFFAERPEGSVSTLKIQRTQQEDSAVYLCASSSRGPDTQYFGPGTRLTVL.

This sequence joins TRBV7-8 and TRBJ2-2, with D unclear. From germline, CDR1 is SGHVS and CDR2 FQNEAQ. V dropped 2 bases and J dropped 9 bases, with 7 bases sitting between them. This CDR3 comprises 12 residues. The CDR3 coding sequence is TGTGCCAGCAGCTTACCTTTTCGGGAGCTGTTTTTT. It translates to CASSLPFRELFF.

V is TRBV9 and J is TRBJ2-2; the match to TRBD2 covers 8 bases. The length of the CDR3 is 16 residues. Germline CDR1 reads SGDLS; CDR2 reads YYNGEE. The V segment lost 0 bases and the J segment 5 bases; nucleotides outside the gene matches: 6. CDR3 DNA: TGTGCCAGCAGCGTAGGGTGGGTAGCGGGGACCGGGGAGCTGTTTTTT. Amino acids: CASSVGWVAGTGELFF.

This clone showed up just a few times. The gene calls are TRBV27 and TRBJ1-2, with 7 bases identical to TRBD1. This CDR3 region has 15 residues. Trimming cost V 5 bases and J 5 bases; bases outside gene matches: 11. Looked up from germline, CDR1 is MNHEY and CDR2 is SMNVEV (reference sequence). The CDR3 protein is CASSAGTDRMYGYTF. The CDR3 bases are TGTGCCAGCAGTGCCGGGACAGACCGAATGTATGGCTACACCTTC.

The chain uses TRBV6-6 and TRBJ2-7; 8 nucleotides align to TRBD2. Germline-derived CDR1 and CDR2 are MNHNY and SVGAGI (reference sequence). The V and J ends lost 4 bases and 0 bases, in that order; junction bases with no gene match: 5. The CDR3 is made up of 15 amino acids. Here the CDR3 DNA reads TGTGCCAGCAGTTCGCCGGGACTAGTCTCCTACGAGCAGTACTTC. The encoded protein is CASSSPGLVSYEQYF.

This chain uses TRBV7-2 with TRBJ2-5; tentative D call: TRBD2 (6 bases). Germline V gene sequence: CDR1 SGHTA, CDR2 FQGNSA. The CDR3 sequence is 15 residues long. Trimming removed 1 base from V and 4 bases from J, with 13 bases in between. This CDR3 is CASSLVSGRPETQYF. As DNA, the CDR3 is TGTGCCAGCAGCTTAGTGTCGGGGAGGCCAGAGACCCAGTACTTC.

This rearrangement joins TRBV4-1 to TRBJ2-3; TRBD1 might be the D (5 bases). Trimming stripped 4 bases from V and 3 bases from J, with 8 bases between. The CDR3 has 13 residues. Germline values: CDR1 MGHRA, CDR2 YSYEKL. Here the CDR3 reads CASSPSGTDTQYF. The CDR3 nucleotides are TGCGCCAGCAGCCCGTCAGGGACAGATACGCAGTATTTT.

The rearrangement uses TRBV27 and TRBJ2-6; TRBD1 matches at 7 bases. J lost 2 bases, V lost 6 bases, and 10 bases had no gene match. In germline, CDR1 is MNHEY, CDR2 SMNVEV (reference sequence). The CDR3 spans 17 residues. CDR3 sequence (DNA): TGTGCCAGCAGCCGAACCCAACAGGGGACTGGGGCCAACGTCCTGACTTTC. Translating gives CASSRTQQGTGANVLTF.

The chain uses TRBV7-2 and TRBJ2-3; no definite D call. Germline loops: CDR1 SGHTA, CDR2 FQGNSA. This CDR3 is built from 14 residues. V was trimmed by 3 bases and J by 2 bases, leaving 9 bases between them. CDR3 amino acids: CASSFGPFTDTQYF. CDR3 DNA: TGTGCCAGCAGCTTTGGGCCGTTCACAGATACGCAGTATTTT.